This entry is about one TCR beta chain. The antigen is not known. The sample belongs to a study of siplizumab effects on memory and regulatory T cells. Study results and caveats: The mapping of alloreactive clones to unstimulated subsets covered only a minor fraction of them. It was not possible to assign a naive or memory phenotype to roughly 80-97% of proliferating CD4+ or CD8+ clones. Siplizumab significantly decreased alloreactive sequences from unstimulated CD4+ memory cells.

Sequenced by immunoSEQ multiplex PCR; TCRdb stores in-frame clones only, minus some. The data show 80,000 to 130,000 clones, 75% to 95% seen once. The TCR originated in a human donor in good health. Some clones in this sample may be carry-over from other donors' samples. Sequencing used CD4+ T cells sorted from blood.

CDR3 sequence (DNA): TGTGCCAGCAGTTTATTAGGGGTTGGAACAGAGCAGTACTTC. This gives the protein CASSLLGVGTEQYF. The V and J genes are TRBV28 and TRBJ2-7, with a tentative D call TRBD1 (5 bases). Trimming left V 1 base short and J 7 bases short, with 14 bases between. The CDR3 is 14 amino acids. Germline CDR1 MDHEN, CDR2 SYDVKM.